The 29 T cell receptor beta chains below come from one sample, sequenced in a study of blood T cell repertoires in COVID-19. Sequencing was performed with immunoSEQ multiplex PCR; in TCRdb, only in-frame clones are kept and a portion is missing. This table holds roughly 76,000 clones, over 85% found once. Sequencing input: peripheral blood. The receptors derive from a man aged 50 to 59 with acute or convalescent COVID-19.

V usage is TRBV7-8 and J usage is TRBJ1-1, with a weak D call TRBD1 (6 bases). Germline V gene lookup returns CDR1 SGHVS and CDR2 FQNEAQ. CDR3 size: 15 residues. Trimming took off 1 base at V and 1 base at J, with 10 bases between the two ends. CDR3 sequence reads: CASSLEGVRNTEAFF. For the CDR3, the DNA is TGTGCCAGCAGCTTAGAGGGGGTCCGGAACACTGAAGCTTTCTTT.

The V call is TRBV5-4, the J call TRBJ2-3; D gene uncertain. The V end was cut by 3 bases, the J end by 3 bases, with 5 bases between. Germline lookup yields CDR1 SGHNT and CDR2 YYREEE (reference sequence). The CDR3 spans 12 residues. This CDR3 reads CASSSRTDTQYF. DNA of the CDR3: TGTGCCAGCAGCTCCCGGACAGATACGCAGTATTTT.

The rearrangement links TRBV7-9 to TRBJ2-7; TRBD1 matches 7 bases. V lost 5 bases, J lost 1 base, and 8 bases stayed unmatched. The germline CDR1 and CDR2 sequences are SEHNR and FQNEAQ (reference sequence). The CDR3 spans 15 residues. The CDR3 is CASSPQMGQSYEQYF. The CDR3 DNA follows: TGTGCCAGCAGCCCGCAAATGGGACAGTCCTACGAGCAGTACTTC.

This sequence joins TRBV6-6 and TRBJ2-5, with TRBD1 identical over 7 bases. Germline CDR1 MNHNY, CDR2 SVGAGI (reference sequence). Trimming took 6 bases from V and 5 from J; bases not matched to a gene: 12. This CDR3 contains 15 residues. CDR3 region: CASRHRQGAEETQYF. The CDR3 bases are TGTGCCAGCAGGCACAGACAGGGTGCCGAGGAGACCCAGTACTTC.

The J gene is TRBJ2-1, the V gene TRBV29-1, with a tentative D call TRBD2 (6 bases). Trimming took 4 bases from V and 8 from J, leaving 21 bases between them. There are 15 residues in the CDR3. Germline lookup yields CDR1 SQVTM and CDR2 ANQGSEA. CDR3 loop: CSVGGGTFPRDEQFF. The CDR3 coding sequence is TGCAGCGTTGGGGGCGGGACTTTCCCCCGCGATGAGCAGTTCTTC.

This clone was recorded only once. The chain uses TRBV7-6 and TRBJ2-7; TRBD1 matches 7 bases. This CDR3 has 15 residues. V lost 1 base, J lost 0 bases, and 3 bases stayed unmatched. Germline CDR1 SGHVS, CDR2 FNYEAQ. CDR3: CASSLGQGDSYEQYF. Written as DNA, the CDR3 is TGTGCCAGCAGCTTAGGGCAGGGGGACTCCTACGAGCAGTACTTC.

The chain links TRBV21-1 to TRBJ2-7; TRBD1 is the table's D call and was not checked against the DNA. TRBV21-1 corresponds to a pseudogene. The CDR3 is 13 amino acids. The DNA for the CDR3 is TGTGCCAGCAGCATTACAGGGTTGTACGAGCAGTACGTC. It translates to CASSITGLYEQYV.

In DNA form, the CDR3 reads TGTGCCAGCAGAAAAGCCACCATGAACACCGGGGAGCTGTTTTTT. It specifies CASRKATMNTGELFF. The V call is TRBV6-5, the J call TRBJ2-2; D not certain. The V and J ends lost 6 bases and 1 base respectively, with 12 bases between them. CDR1 is MNHEY, CDR2 SVGAGI, per germline. This CDR3 is built from 15 residues.

This chain links TRBV4-3 with TRBJ1-4; a possible D gene is TRBD1 (6 bases). V lost 0 bases and J 6 bases, leaving 11 bases between the germline ends. This CDR3 has 15 residues. CDR1 and CDR2 (germline): LGHNA, YSLEER. In DNA, the CDR3 is TGCGCCAGCAGCCAAGACGGGACACGGGATGAAAAACTGTTTTTT. The encoded protein is CASSQDGTRDEKLFF.

V and J are TRBV9 and TRBJ2-3; no clear D. V lost 6 bases to trimming and J lost 2 bases, with 16 bases between them. Looked up from germline, CDR1 is SGDLS and CDR2 is YYNGEE. The CDR3 runs 15 residues. The CDR3 bases are TGTGCCAGCACCATTGCTGGCGGCAACACAGATACGCAGTATTTT. This gives the protein CASTIAGGNTDTQYF. Looking up the rest from reference TRBV9 and TRBJ2-3 gives the full variable domain: DSGVTQTPKHLITATGQRVTLRCSPRSGDLSVYWYQQSLDQGLQFLIQYYNGEERAKGNILERFSAQQFPDLHSELNLSSLELGDSALYFCASTIAGGNTDTQYFGPGTRLTVL.

The CDR3 region has the DNA TGCGCCAGCAGCAGCGGGAGGGCCTCAAATGAGCAGTTCTTC. Translating it yields CASSSGRASNEQFF. The chain employs TRBV10-2 and TRBJ2-1; 10 nucleotides align to TRBD2. This CDR3 is built from 14 residues. J was trimmed by 7 bases and V by 6 bases; bases with no gene match: 6. CDR1 is WSHSY, CDR2 SAAADI, per germline.

The chain joins TRBV29-1 to TRBJ2-2; 7 positions agree with TRBD1. The J segment lost 6 bases and the V segment lost 3 bases, leaving 10 bases of the junction unmatched. Germline V lookup: CDR1 SQVTM, CDR2 ANQGSEA. The CDR3 runs 15 residues. The CDR3 protein is CSVEEGGRASGELFF. The CDR3 coding sequence is TGCAGCGTTGAGGAAGGGGGCCGGGCTTCCGGGGAGCTGTTTTTT.

V usage is TRBV7-3 and J usage is TRBJ2-3; D is undetermined. Germline assignment: CDR1 SGHTA and CDR2 FQGTGA. The V end was cut by 4 bases, the J end by 3 bases, with 17 bases between. CDR3 length: 16 residues. Here the CDR3 DNA reads TGTGCCAGCAGCTCCCGTCCTACTACCCTAACAGATACGCAGTATTTT. Amino acid sequence: CASSSRPTTLTDTQYF.

This chain links TRBV4-2 with TRBJ2-2; D unclear. The CDR3 covers 14 residues. The germline CDR1 and CDR2 sequences are LGHNA and YNFKEQ. V was shortened by 0 bases and J by 1 base, with 3 bases between the two germline ends. CDR3 sequence: CASSQERNTGELFF. For the CDR3, the DNA is TGTGCCAGCAGCCAAGAGCGGAACACCGGGGAGCTGTTTTTT.

The V gene is TRBV27, the J gene TRBJ2-1, with 7 bases identical to TRBD1. This CDR3 is 19 amino acids long. Germline V gives CDR1 MNHEY, CDR2 SMNVEV (reference sequence). V was clipped by 6 bases and J by 0 bases; unmatched bases: 17. CDR3 region: CASRIFGQGRDSSYNEQFF. CDR3 sequence (DNA): TGTGCCAGCAGGATATTCGGTCAAGGCCGGGACAGCTCCTACAATGAGCAGTTCTTC.

V is TRBV5-3 and J is TRBJ1-1; D might be TRBD1 (6 bases). Being an ORF, TRBV5-3 has a function that is uncertain. The CDR3 is 14 amino acids. The V end lost 4 bases, the J end lost 4 bases, and 14 bases lay between the germline ends. CDR3 nucleotide sequence: TGTGCCAGAAGCGCACACAGGGAAGGCACTGAAGCTTTCTTT. Protein product: CARSAHREGTEAFF.

The chain has TRBV4-3 and TRBJ1-2, with D possibly TRBD1 on 5 matching bases. Germline lookup yields CDR1 LGHNA and CDR2 YSLEER. The germline V and J ends were trimmed by 4 bases and 7 bases, with 19 bases remaining between them. The CDR3 consists of 15 residues. CDR3 in amino acids: CASSREGIGATGYTF. The DNA of the CDR3 is TGCGCCAGCAGCCGGGAGGGGATCGGGGCTACTGGCTACACCTTC.

This clone was found a few times. This sequence joins TRBV6-1 and TRBJ2-7; TRBD1 matches at 7 bases. Germline CDR1 reads MNHNS; CDR2 reads SASEGT. V shed 2 bases and J 2 bases; nucleotides not matched to a gene: 6. The CDR3 covers 15 residues. The CDR3 bases are TGTGCCAGCAGTGAAAGGGGGCCGACCGCCTACGAGCAGTACGTC. This codes for CASSERGPTAYEQYV.

The V and J genes are TRBV7-9 and TRBJ1-2, with 12 bases lining up with TRBD1. Trimming took 5 bases from V and 4 from J; bases not matched to a gene: 8. CDR1 is SEHNR and CDR2 is FQNEAQ in the germline V gene (reference sequence). This CDR3 has 16 amino acids. The CDR3 protein is CASSGSGTGGFYGYTF. The CDR3 DNA follows: TGTGCCAGCAGCGGATCTGGGACAGGGGGCTTCTATGGCTACACCTTC.

The chain has TRBV2 and TRBJ2-5, with 11 bases that match TRBD2. In germline, CDR1 is SNHLY, CDR2 FYNNEI. With V trimmed by 3 bases and J by 3 bases, 9 bases remained unmatched. This CDR3 spans 17 amino acids. The CDR3 DNA reads as TGTGCCAGCAGTGAGGGGGCCCTACTAGCGGGGGAAGAGACCCAGTACTTC. It translates to CASSEGALLAGEETQYF.

The V and J genes are TRBV28 and TRBJ2-2, with 9 bases that match TRBD2. The V gene's germline CDR1 is MDHEN and CDR2 SYDVKM. With V trimmed by 8 bases and J by 7 bases, 14 bases remained unmatched. The CDR3 has 16 amino acids. CDR3 nucleotide sequence: TGTGCCAGCGGGCCCGCCCGTAGCGGGAGCGGCGGGGAGCTGTTTTTT. It yields the protein CASGPARSGSGGELFF.

This clone was detected only a few times. The chain uses TRBV19 and TRBJ1-5; tentative D call: TRBD1 (5 bases). The CDR3 length is 14 residues. The V and J ends lost 6 bases and 2 bases respectively, with 11 bases between them. In germline, CDR1 is LNHDA, CDR2 SQIVND (reference sequence). In DNA, the CDR3 is TGTGCCAGTAGGGAGGGGCCCGGCAATCAGCCCCAGCATTTT. Amino acid sequence: CASREGPGNQPQHF.

This clone was counted a single time. This chain connects TRBV9 to TRBJ2-1, with D perhaps TRBD2 (5 bases). V shed 7 bases and J shed 0 bases, with 14 bases lying between them. CDR3 length: 15 amino acids. In germline, CDR1 is SGDLS, CDR2 YYNGEE. CDR3 sequence: CASGRGGSSYNEQFF. The CDR3 region has the DNA TGTGCCAGCGGCCGGGGTGGGAGCTCCTACAATGAGCAGTTCTTC. The variable domain in full, with the rest retrieved from reference TRBV9 and TRBJ2-1, is DSGVTQTPKHLITATGQRVTLRCSPRSGDLSVYWYQQSLDQGLQFLIQYYNGEERAKGNILERFSAQQFPDLHSELNLSSLELGDSALYFCASGRGGSSYNEQFFGPGTRLTVL.

The chain carries TRBV24-1 and TRBJ1-2; the D gene is possibly TRBD1 (5 bases). The CDR3 covers 16 residues. The V end lost 0 bases, the J end lost 5 bases, and 15 bases lay between the germline ends. In germline, CDR1 is KGHDR, CDR2 SFDVKD. CDR3 protein: CATSDLGGRQSYGYTF. In DNA form, the CDR3 reads TGTGCCACCAGTGATTTGGGGGGGAGACAGTCATATGGCTACACCTTC.

This chain links TRBV20-1 with TRBJ1-3; unclear D gene. Trimming left V 3 bases short and J 0 bases short, with 12 bases between. Germline assignment: CDR1 DFQATT and CDR2 SNEGSKA (reference sequence). The CDR3 length is 15 residues. CDR3 nucleotide sequence: TGCAGTGCTAGTAAGCGGATCCTCTCTGGAAACACCATATATTTT. Residues: CSASKRILSGNTIYF.

The V gene is TRBV21-1, the J gene TRBJ1-1; the table assigns TRBD1, which was not confirmed against the DNA. TRBV21-1 is marked as a pseudogene. The CDR3 extends over 18 amino acids. The CDR3 sequence is CASSKGQGRLTWGTEAFF. The CDR3 region has the DNA TGTGCCAGCAGCAAAGGTCAGGGGAGACTGACCTGGGGCACTGAAGCTTTCTTT.

Written as DNA, the CDR3 is TGTGCCAGCAGTAGAGGGGGCGACTATGGCTACACCTTC. This gives the protein CASSRGGDYGYTF. The chain employs TRBV6-2 or TRBV6-3 and TRBJ1-2; 7 nucleotides line up with TRBD1. The CDR3 contains 13 residues. V gave up 5 bases and J gave up 3 bases; unmatched junction bases: 3. Per germline, CDR1 MNHEY and CDR2 SVGEGT.

DNA of the CDR3: TGCGCCAGCAGCTTGGGGGGACAGGGAACCACCGGGGAGCTGTTTTTT. This sequence encodes CASSLGGQGTTGELFF. The V call is TRBV5-1, the J call TRBJ2-2, with 9 positions matching TRBD1. The germline CDR1 and CDR2 sequences are SGHRS and YFSETQ. The CDR3 is made up of 16 amino acids. The trim removed 0 bases at V and 4 bases at J, leaving 4 bases unmatched.

This chain uses TRBV7-9 with TRBJ2-7; 8 bases fit TRBD2. The germline gives CDR1 SEHNR, CDR2 FQNEAQ (reference sequence). V lost 5 bases, J lost 3 bases, and 12 bases stayed unmatched. The CDR3 runs to 16 residues. CDR3: CASSPGGPLGLYEQYF. For the CDR3, the DNA is TGTGCCAGCAGCCCGGGAGGGCCCCTGGGGCTCTACGAGCAGTACTTC.